This T cell receptor (beta chain) was recorded in a study of T-cell reconstitution after alpha-beta-depleted transplantation in children. Preparing the TCRbeta library involved the use of unique molecular identifiers. TCRdb called the PCR reads again in MiXCR, with one record for every CDR3 protein. The sample comprises fewer than 400,000 distinct CDR3 sequences, roughly 22% of which are singletons, and 3.8% rests with the top ten. V shed 8 bases and J shed 3 bases, with 16 bases lying between them. The CDR3 is 15 amino acids. Germline loops: CDR1 MNHNS, CDR2 SASEGT. The V and J genes are TRBV6-1 and TRBJ2-2; no firm D call. Sample: PBMCs from the stem cell graft donor, taken from the stem cell graft. The TCR comes from a human donor who donated a stem cell graft to a child with acute myeloid leukemia. CDR3 amino acids: CASFLDFQHTGELFF. CDR3 bases: TGTGCCAGCTTTTTAGACTTTCAACACACCGGGGAGCTGTTTTTT.